The clone carrying this T cell receptor (beta chain) was recorded a few times. CD4+ naive, central memory, regulatory and stem cell-like memory cells were sorted via CD45RO/CCR7/CD25/CD127/CD95/CD27. This entry comes from a study of beta chain features in type 1 diabetes. The CDR3 spans 14 residues. V shed 2 bases and J shed 4 bases, with 8 bases lying between them. Looked up from germline, CDR1 is SGHVS and CDR2 is FQNEAQ. Expressed TCRB transcripts got sequenced, as all isolated RNA was reverse transcribed. The read count averaged roughly 4 million across naive, central memory and regulatory T cell samples. The repertoire was sequenced with immunoSEQ multiplex PCR; TCRdb's copy has only in-frame clones and lacks some. The sample consists of hundreds of thousands of clones, 15% to 18% of them appearing once.

The rearrangement uses TRBV7-8 and TRBJ2-2, with D possibly called TRBD1 or TRBD2 (5 bases each). This receptor was obtained from a man aged 18 to 30 in good health. Source material: naive CD4+ T cells from blood. The CDR3 protein is CASSLWGSTGELFF. The DNA of the CDR3 is TGTGCCAGCAGCTTATGGGGGTCCACCGGGGAGCTGTTTTTT.